One sample yielded the 8 T cell receptor beta chains listed below, sequenced in a study of cytomegalovirus exposure and HLA in healthy donors. The PCR was carried out with 60 Vbeta primers and 13 Jbeta primers. The assay was immunoSEQ multiplex PCR, and TCRdb's table has in-frame clones only and misses some. The sample includes hundreds of thousands of clones, around 89% seen only once; the top ten take around 1%. Sample: PBMCs. All receptors come from a woman aged 18-35 years in good health and CMV-seronegative.

The chain recombines TRBV5-4 with TRBJ2-7; 7 bases agree with TRBD2. The CDR3 spans 15 residues. Per germline, CDR1 SGHNT and CDR2 YYREEE (reference sequence). J was trimmed by 0 bases and V by 4 bases; bases with no gene match: 7. In nucleotides, the CDR3 is TGTGCCAGCAGCCAGGGCGGGAGTCGCTCCTACGAGCAGTACTTC. It codes for CASSQGGSRSYEQYF.

The V gene is TRBV27, the J gene TRBJ1-2; 8 bases match TRBD1. Per germline, CDR1 MNHEY and CDR2 SMNVEV (reference sequence). This CDR3 region has 14 residues. With 6 bases clipped from V and 8 bases from J, the junction kept 11 bases outside the gene matches. Here the CDR3 DNA reads TGTGCCAGCAGCTTACTCGGACAGGGAGTAGGCTACACCTTC. As protein: CASSLLGQGVGYTF.

V is TRBV27 and J is TRBJ1-4, with 11 bases aligning to TRBD1. The CDR3 consists of 14 residues. The trim removed 5 bases at V and 7 bases at J, leaving 3 bases unmatched. Germline values: CDR1 MNHEY, CDR2 SMNVEV (reference sequence). The CDR3 is CASSLGTGGEKLFF. The CDR3, as DNA: TGTGCCAGCAGTCTAGGGACAGGGGGTGAAAAACTGTTTTTT. Full variable domain (outside the CDR3, taken from reference TRBV27 and TRBJ1-4): EAQVTQNPRYLITVTGKKLTVTCSQNMNHEYMSWYRQDPGLGLRQIYYSMNVEVTDKGDVPEGYKVSRKEKRNFPLILESPSPNQTSLYFCASSLGTGGEKLFFGSGTQLSVL.

The V call is TRBV5-4, the J call TRBJ2-5; TRBD2 agrees at 10 bases. Germline V CDR1 and CDR2: SGHNT, YYREEE (reference sequence). The CDR3 is 17 residues long. The V gene end was trimmed by 2 bases and the J gene end by 2 bases; junction bases not matched to a gene: 9. In DNA form, the CDR3 reads TGTGCCAGCAGCTTTTATAGGACTAGCGGTAAACAAGAGACCCAGTACTTC. The encoded protein is CASSFYRTSGKQETQYF.

This clone is a singleton in its sample. The rearrangement uses TRBV11-2 and TRBJ2-1, with TRBD1 as a possible D gene (5 bases). Between the trimmed V and J ends, which lost 0 bases and 3 bases, there was a span of 9 bases. This CDR3 region has 15 residues. CDR1 is SGHAT, CDR2 FQNNGV, per germline. The CDR3, as DNA: TGTGCCAGCAGCTTAGATCGTCAGGGCTACAATGAGCAGTTCTTC. Translating it yields CASSLDRQGYNEQFF.

The V gene is TRBV6-6, the J gene TRBJ1-2; D not certain. The CDR3 covers 11 residues. V was trimmed by 2 bases and J by 8 bases, leaving 6 bases between them. Germline V gene lookup returns CDR1 MNHNY and CDR2 SVGAGI (reference sequence). This chain's CDR3 is CASSYPQGYTF. CDR3 nucleotides: TGTGCCAGCAGTTACCCCCAGGGCTACACCTTC.

The gene calls are TRBV14 and TRBJ1-1; 9 bases align to TRBD1. Per germline, CDR1 SGHDN and CDR2 FVKESK. The CDR3 runs to 13 residues. With 4 bases clipped from V and 3 bases from J, the junction kept 0 bases outside the gene matches. As DNA, the CDR3 is TGTGCCAGCAGCCGGGACAGGGACACTGAAGCTTTCTTT. Encoded protein: CASSRDRDTEAFF.

CDR3 residues: CASSPPVNGRDTQYF. The CDR3 DNA follows: TGTGCCAGCTCACCACCGGTCAATGGGAGAGATACGCAGTATTTT. The chain employs TRBV18 and TRBJ2-3; possible D gene TRBD2, 5 bases. The V gene's germline CDR1 is KGHSH and CDR2 LQKENI. The germline V and J ends were trimmed by 0 bases and 5 bases, with 12 bases remaining between them. CDR3 length equals 15 residues. The entire variable domain, with the rest obtained from reference TRBV18 and TRBJ2-3, is as follows: NAGVMQNPRHLVRRRGQEARLRCSPMKGHSHVYWYRQLPEEGLKFMVYLQKENIIDESGMPKERFSAEFPKEGPSILRIQQVVRGDSAAYFCASSPPVNGRDTQYFGPGTRLTVL.